This T cell receptor (beta chain) came from a study of cytomegalovirus exposure and HLA in healthy donors. The PCR was carried out with 60 Vbeta primers and 13 Jbeta primers. Assay used: immunoSEQ multiplex PCR; TCRdb lists only in-frame clones, some missing. The data hold 150,000 to 200,000 clones, with 80% observed a single time. The CDR3 is made up of 14 amino acids. Looked up from germline, CDR1 is MNHEY and CDR2 is SVGAGI. Trimming cost V 5 bases and J 7 bases; bases outside gene matches: 6. The specimen sequenced was PBMCs. This clonotype originated in a woman between 45 and 65 years old in good health and CMV-seropositive. This rearrangement joins TRBV6-5 to TRBJ2-1; TRBD1 matches 9 bases. The CDR3 loop reads CASSLRTGANEQFF. CDR3 in DNA: TGTGCCAGCAGTCTCCGGACAGGGGCTAATGAGCAGTTCTTC.